One and the same sample provided the 30 T cell receptor beta chains below, sequenced in a study of blood T cell repertoires in COVID-19. TCRdb's copy holds only in-frame clones and misses some; the assay was immunoSEQ multiplex PCR. The sample has around 170,000 clones, 65% to 90% seen once. Sequenced material: peripheral blood. Receptors originate from a man in his fifties or sixties with active or convalescent COVID-19.

The chain recombines TRBV12-3 or TRBV12-4 with TRBJ1-1; 7 bases agree with TRBD1. The CDR3 sequence is 13 residues long. Trimming cost V 7 bases and J 4 bases; bases outside gene matches: 6. As DNA, the CDR3 is TGTGCCAGCATACAGACAGGGAGCACTGAAGCTTTCTTT. Protein product: CASIQTGSTEAFF.

This chain uses TRBV27 with TRBJ1-4; 11 positions agree with TRBD1. Germline CDR1 MNHEY, CDR2 SMNVEV (reference sequence). The J segment lost 8 bases and the V segment lost 6 bases, leaving 20 bases of the junction unmatched. CDR3 length: 19 residues. The CDR3 nucleotides read TGTGCCAGCAGCCCATTAATGCCGGGACAGGGGGTAAAAAACGAAAAACTGTTTTTT. Translation gives CASSPLMPGQGVKNEKLFF.

The chain links TRBV6-2 or TRBV6-3 to TRBJ1-5; 9 bases map to TRBD1. This CDR3 is 15 amino acids long. J lost 7 bases, V lost 4 bases, and 8 bases had no gene match. Germline V CDR1 and CDR2: MNHEY, SVGEGT. The CDR3 protein is CASSSAGTGRQPQHF. CDR3 nucleotide sequence: TGTGCCAGCAGTTCGGCGGGGACAGGGCGCCAGCCCCAGCATTTT.

This clone was seen more than once but under ten times. The chain links TRBV7-9 to TRBJ2-7; TRBD1 aligns across 7 bases. The CDR3 loop spans 15 amino acids. V dropped 5 bases and J dropped 3; count of bases not matched to a gene: 10. Germline V CDR1 and CDR2: SEHNR, FQNEAQ (reference sequence). The CDR3 reads CASSPRQGRGYEQYF. The CDR3 nucleotides are TGTGCCAGCAGCCCCAGACAGGGTCGCGGCTACGAGCAGTACTTC.

The chain employs TRBV6-4 and TRBJ2-3, with 12 bases lining up with TRBD2. CDR3 length equals 15 residues. In germline, CDR1 is MRHNA, CDR2 SNTAGT. The V segment lost 4 bases and the J segment 1 base; nucleotides outside the gene matches: 0. The CDR3, as DNA: TGTGCCAGCAGTGGACTAGCGGGAGGCACAGATACGCAGTATTTT. This codes for CASSGLAGGTDTQYF.

The V and J genes are TRBV19 and TRBJ2-2; D gene unclear. The V end was cut by 8 bases, the J end by 5 bases, with 18 bases between. Germline loops: CDR1 LNHDA, CDR2 SQIVND (reference sequence). The CDR3 is 15 residues long. The CDR3 DNA reads TGTGCCAGTGGCCTCCCACTCGGAGTGACCGGGGAGCTGTTTTTT. Its protein is CASGLPLGVTGELFF.

In its sample, this clone was seen once. This chain joins TRBV6-4 and TRBJ1-6; no reliable D call. This CDR3 is 14 amino acids long. Trimming pared 4 bases from V and 7 bases from J, leaving 11 bases between. The germline V gene has CDR1 MRHNA and CDR2 SNTAGT. The CDR3 region has the DNA TGTGCCAGCAGTGGCCGGGATCACAATTCACCCCTCCACTTT. This gives the protein CASSGRDHNSPLHF.

The chain links TRBV6-5 to TRBJ1-1; TRBD1 matches 8 bases. Germline V gene lookup returns CDR1 MNHEY and CDR2 SVGAGI. J gave up 6 bases and V 6 bases, and 12 bases lay outside the gene matches. This CDR3 spans 15 amino acids. CDR3 sequence reads: CASSAQWQGAAEAFF. Here the CDR3 DNA reads TGTGCCAGCAGCGCCCAATGGCAGGGGGCGGCTGAAGCTTTCTTT.

The rearrangement joins TRBV28 to TRBJ1-1, with 8 bases aligning to TRBD1. Germline loops: CDR1 MDHEN, CDR2 SYDVKM. V lost 5 bases, J lost 0 bases, and 8 bases stayed unmatched. There are 16 residues in the CDR3. The CDR3 sequence: CASSPIGTGLNTEAFF. The CDR3 bases are TGTGCCAGCAGTCCGATCGGGACAGGATTGAACACTGAAGCTTTCTTT.

CDR3 in DNA: TGTGCCAGCAGTCCCAATTCAGGAGGTCAGCCCCAGCATTTT. It is translated as CASSPNSGGQPQHF. The chain couples TRBV6-2 or TRBV6-3 to TRBJ1-5; D is unclear. CDR1 is MNHEY and CDR2 is SVGEGT in the germline V gene. The length of the CDR3 is 14 residues. V was cut by 5 bases and J by 6 bases, with 14 bases left in between.

This clone was found once. The V and J genes are TRBV7-2 and TRBJ1-2, with D possibly being TRBD1 (6 bases). The CDR3 totals 14 residues. Germline CDR1 and CDR2: SGHTA and FQGNSA. Trimming removed 5 bases at V and 2 bases at J, with 12 bases between. CDR3 bases: TGTGCCAGCAGCCTAGGGACAACAAACTATGGCTACACCTTC. The encoded protein is CASSLGTTNYGYTF.

The V call is TRBV6-4, the J call TRBJ1-6, with unresolved D. Between the trimmed V and J ends, which lost 4 bases and 8 bases, there was a span of 12 bases. This CDR3 comprises 14 residues. CDR1 is MRHNA, CDR2 SNTAGT, per germline. The CDR3 DNA follows: TGTGCCAGCAGTGTGGTGTTAGATTATTCACCCCTCCACTTT. It translates to CASSVVLDYSPLHF.

This chain uses TRBV30 with TRBJ2-7; 8 bases agree with TRBD2. Germline trimming cut 2 bases from V and 3 bases from J; bases unmatched to any gene: 0. Per the germline V gene, CDR1 is GTSNPN and CDR2 is SVGIG (reference sequence). This CDR3 has 12 residues. As DNA, the CDR3 is TGTGCCTGGAGTAGCGGGAGCTACGAGCAGTACTTC. Amino acid sequence: CAWSSGSYEQYF.

V is TRBV3-1 (or the pseudogene TRBV3-2) and J is TRBJ1-1, with D possibly being TRBD1 (5 bases). Trimming shortened V by 0 bases and J by 11 bases, and 13 bases separated the two germline ends. Germline values: CDR1 LGHDT, CDR2 YNNKEL (reference sequence). CDR3 size: 13 residues. CDR3 DNA sequence: TGTGCCAGCAGCCAAGACTGGGGGGGACTGGCTTTCTTT. Its translation is CASSQDWGGLAFF.

A note on this clone: An end of the junction does not agree with germline; a read error may underlie this. This rearrangement joins TRBV19 to TRBJ1-1; D unclear. The CDR3 contains 13 residues. Germline V lookup: CDR1 LNHDA, CDR2 SQIVND (reference sequence). CDR3 sequence reads: CASSLESFGEAFF. The CDR3 DNA reads as TGTGCCAGTAGTCTAGAATCTTTCGGTGAAGCTTTCTTT.

The chain has TRBV30 and TRBJ2-3, with TRBD1 matching 10 bases. After removal of 5 bases from V and 5 bases from J, the junction contained 4 bases not matched to a gene. The CDR3 has 13 residues. CDR1 and CDR2 from the germline V gene are GTSNPN and SVGIG (reference sequence). The CDR3 region is CAWGQGVVDTQYF. The CDR3 DNA follows: TGTGCCTGGGGACAGGGGGTTGTAGATACGCAGTATTTT.

V gene TRBV7-2 combines with J gene TRBJ1-2, with 11 bases identical to TRBD1. Trimming cost V 1 base and J 11 bases; bases outside gene matches: 9. Germline CDR1 and CDR2: SGHTA and FQGNSA. The CDR3 has 15 residues. The CDR3 DNA reads as TGTGCCAGCAGCTTAGTCTCTCGGACAGGGGGCGGATACACCTTC. Its protein product is CASSLVSRTGGGYTF.

The rearrangement joins TRBV7-2 to TRBJ2-7, with 7 bases that match TRBD1. V gave up 1 base and J gave up 3 bases; unmatched junction bases: 3. Germline CDR1 SGHTA, CDR2 FQGNSA. There are 14 residues in the CDR3. The CDR3 sequence is CASSLVQGSYEQYF. DNA for the CDR3: TGTGCCAGCAGCTTAGTACAGGGGAGCTACGAGCAGTACTTC.

The gene calls are TRBV7-3 and TRBJ1-4, with D unclear. The CDR3 has 15 amino acids. Trimming removed 3 bases at V and 8 bases at J, with 16 bases between. Germline V gene lookup returns CDR1 SGHTA and CDR2 FQGTGA. CDR3 nucleotide sequence: TGTGCCAGCAGCTTTATCCGAGGAAGGAGGGAAAAACTGTTTTTT. Residues: CASSFIRGRREKLFF.

V gene TRBV19 combines with J gene TRBJ1-3; D not certain. This CDR3 contains 14 residues. The germline V gene encodes CDR1 LNHDA and CDR2 SQIVND (reference sequence). The ends were cut back, 3 bases at V and 1 base at J, with 7 bases in the middle. Here the CDR3 reads CASSIPHSGNTIYF. The CDR3 nucleotides read TGTGCCAGTAGTATCCCCCATTCTGGAAACACCATATATTTT.

V gene TRBV5-1 combines with J gene TRBJ1-4, with TRBD1 identical over 9 bases. Losses at the gene ends were 4 bases for V and 6 bases for J; bases not matched to a gene: 4. Looked up from germline, CDR1 is SGHRS and CDR2 is YFSETQ. The CDR3 covers 14 residues. CDR3 residues: CASSPGQGYEKLFF. The CDR3, as DNA: TGCGCCAGCAGCCCAGGACAGGGGTATGAAAAACTGTTTTTT.

Comment on this clone: At one end the junction does not follow the germline gene, possibly because of a read error. The gene calls are TRBV12-5 and TRBJ2-7; 7 bases are a match to TRBD1. The CDR3 length is 13 residues. Looked up from germline, CDR1 is LGHNT and CDR2 is FRNRAP. CDR3 in amino acids: CASGLATPGQHTF. In DNA form, the CDR3 reads TGTGCTAGTGGTTTGGCTACGCCGGGACAGCATACCTTC. Full variable domain (remainder filled in from reference TRBV12-5 and TRBJ2-7): DARVTQTPRHKVTEMGQEVTMRCQPILGHNTVFWYRQTMMQGLELLAYFRNRAPLDDSGMPKDRFSAEMPDATLATLKIQPSEPRDSAVYFCASGLATPGQHTFGPGTRLTVT.

V and J are TRBV10-2 and TRBJ1-4; weak D call: TRBD1 (5 bases). CDR3 length: 15 amino acids. The V and J ends lost 4 bases and 7 bases respectively, with 16 bases between them. CDR1 and CDR2 (germline): WSHSY, SAAADI. CDR3 sequence reads: CASSVEGGAIEKLFF. CDR3 nucleotides: TGCGCCAGCAGTGTAGAGGGAGGGGCTATTGAAAAACTGTTTTTT.

The chain joins TRBV6-5 to TRBJ1-2; maybe TRBD1 (5 bases). The CDR3 length is 13 residues. Between the trimmed V and J ends, which lost 7 bases and 5 bases, there was a span of 14 bases. Germline V lookup: CDR1 MNHEY, CDR2 SVGAGI. The CDR3 DNA follows: TGTGCCAGCATGGAAGGGGCCGCATATGGCTACACCTTC. Translating gives CASMEGAAYGYTF.

This clone showed up just a few times. The rearrangement joins TRBV29-1 to TRBJ2-5; tentative D call: TRBD2 (7 bases). V was clipped by 4 bases and J by 6 bases, with 27 bases between them. The CDR3 length is 17 residues. Germline V gene data show CDR1 as SQVTM and CDR2 as ANQGSEA. The CDR3, as DNA: TGCAGCGTTGTGGGTATACAGGGAGGGGGGCGGATAAAGACCCAGTACTTC. Translating gives CSVVGIQGGGRIKTQYF.

The chain has TRBV10-3 and TRBJ1-1; 9 positions match TRBD1. Trimming removed 3 bases from V and 5 bases from J; junction bases left unmatched: 7. CDR3 length equals 15 residues. The germline gives CDR1 ENHRY, CDR2 SYGVKD. The DNA of the CDR3 is TGTGCCATCAGTGATTCCGGGACAGGGAGAACTGAAGCTTTCTTT. Translation gives CAISDSGTGRTEAFF.

The chain carries TRBV5-1 and TRBJ1-2; TRBD1 matches at 12 bases. Germline values: CDR1 SGHRS, CDR2 YFSETQ. V lost 0 bases and J lost 6; bases outside the gene matches: 12. The CDR3 sequence is 18 residues long. The CDR3 region is CASSLVGTGGRRRNGYTF. Written as DNA, the CDR3 is TGCGCCAGCAGCTTGGTAGGGACAGGGGGCCGACGACGCAATGGCTACACCTTC.

The chain combines TRBV2 with TRBJ2-5; 11 positions agree with TRBD2. CDR3 size: 14 residues. Germline CDR1 SNHLY, CDR2 FYNNEI. Germline trimming cut 4 bases from V and 5 bases from J; bases unmatched to any gene: 3. As DNA, the CDR3 is TGTGCCAGCAGTGGCGGGACTAGCGGTGAGACCCAGTACTTC. It translates to CASSGGTSGETQYF.

The chain uses TRBV24-1 and TRBJ1-2; 10 bases are a match to TRBD1. Looked up from germline, CDR1 is KGHDR and CDR2 is SFDVKD. After removal of 4 bases from V and 5 bases from J, the junction contained 6 bases not matched to a gene. The length of the CDR3 is 15 residues. The CDR3 protein is CATSDRTGGTYGYTF. CDR3 coding DNA: TGTGCCACCAGTGACAGGACAGGGGGTACTTATGGCTACACCTTC.

The sample holds one count of this clone. This rearrangement joins TRBV29-1 to TRBJ1-1; D gene ambiguous. CDR1 is SQVTM, CDR2 ANQGSEA, per germline. The CDR3 runs 11 residues. CDR3 amino acids: CRGEVNTEAFF. For the CDR3, the DNA is TGCAGGGGTGAGGTGAACACTGAAGCTTTCTTT. The variable domain in full, with the rest retrieved from reference TRBV29-1 and TRBJ1-1, is SAVISQKPSRDICQRGTSLTIQCQVDSQVTMMFWYRQQPGQSLTLIATANQGSEATYESGFVIDKFPISRPNLTFSTLTVSNMSPEDSSIYLCRGEVNTEAFFGQGTRLTVV.